What follows describes a single TCR beta chain. As yet, its antigen is unknown. The data stem from a study of T cell repertoires in cytomegalovirus infection. Study information: It was the public TCR beta signatures that indicated both CMV infection and matching HLA type. Whole-study results and caveats: Using cumulative public TCR beta family frequency, the authors identified those who carried CMV together with the relevant HLA. In two of eight donors, the top clonotype was HLA-C-restricted CMV-specific.

The CDR3 is 12 residues long. V was pared by 9 bases and J by 4 bases, with 10 bases between. Germline assignment: CDR1 SSHAT and CDR2 FNYEAQ (reference sequence). TCRdb fed the reads into MiXCR, producing one record per CDR3 protein. The sample contains some 390,000 distinct CDR3 sequences, about a sixth of which appear only once. Sequencing used PBMCs. The sequence was obtained from a human donor in good health (CMV status not recorded). Some clones in this sample may be carry-over from other donors' samples. V gene TRBV7-7 combines with J gene TRBJ2-1; D is perhaps TRBD1 (5 bases). CDR3 amino acids: CARDTQYNEQFF. CDR3 in DNA: TGTGCCAGGGACACCCAATACAATGAGCAGTTCTTC. The variable domain in full, completed from reference TRBV7-7 and TRBJ2-1, reads GAGVSQSPRYKVTKRGQDVTLRCDPISSHATLYWYQQALGQGPEFLTYFNYEAQPDKSGLPSDRFSAERPEGSISTLTIQRTEQRDSAMYRCARDTQYNEQFFGPGTRLTVL.